A single sample is the source of the 9 T cell receptor beta chains below, sequenced in a study of OX40 agonist ivuxolimab in advanced cancers. Produced via immunoSEQ multiplex PCR; TCRdb's table is partial and in-frame only. The data contain under 55,000 clones, 86% of them seen just once; the ten biggest clones take up approximately 6.8%. The input for sequencing was CD4+ or CD8+ T cells sorted from blood, taken in a trial of the OX40 agonist ivuxolimab. The receptor source for this set is an adult with an advanced solid tumor such as melanoma, head and neck, liver or kidney cancer.

The chain has TRBV27 and TRBJ1-5, with D perhaps TRBD1 (6 bases). Germline CDR1 is MNHEY and CDR2 is SMNVEV (reference sequence). The CDR3 runs to 15 residues. V was clipped by 8 bases and J by 3 bases, with 17 bases between them. The CDR3 sequence: CASGHAGEYNQPQHF. CDR3 in DNA: TGTGCCAGCGGGCATGCAGGGGAGTACAATCAGCCCCAGCATTTT.

This clone is a singleton in its sample. The gene calls are TRBV2 and TRBJ1-1; D is undetermined. The germline V gene encodes CDR1 SNHLY and CDR2 FYNNEI. V gave up 4 bases and J gave up 3 bases, with 15 bases separating them. The CDR3 consists of 15 residues. The CDR3 region is CASSVGRGRDTEAFF. Written as DNA, the CDR3 is TGTGCCAGCAGTGTCGGTCGAGGTAGGGACACTGAAGCTTTCTTT.

The chain combines TRBV5-1 with TRBJ1-2; D possibly corresponds to TRBD1 (6 bases). Per germline, CDR1 SGHRS and CDR2 YFSETQ. Trimming left V 0 bases short and J 6 bases short, with 15 bases between. This CDR3 region has 15 residues. As DNA, the CDR3 is TGCGCCAGCAGCTTGGATGGGGGGCGTGGGAATGGCTACACCTTC. Translating gives CASSLDGGRGNGYTF.

In nucleotides, the CDR3 is TGTGCCAGCTCACCTTCGACAGGGGCCCCCACTGAAGCTTTCTTT. Its protein is CASSPSTGAPTEAFF. This chain joins TRBV18 and TRBJ1-1, with 8 nucleotides matching TRBD1. The CDR3 is 15 amino acids. CDR1 KGHSH and CDR2 LQKENI come from the germline V gene. V shed 3 bases, J shed 4 bases, and the junction held 7 bases outside the gene matches.

The chain carries TRBV5-1 and TRBJ2-5; D not resolved. The germline V and J ends were trimmed by 0 bases and 2 bases, with 8 bases remaining between them. The CDR3 is 14 amino acids. From germline, CDR1 is SGHRS and CDR2 YFSETQ. The CDR3 DNA is TGCGCCAGCAGCTTGGTTCGCAGGCAAGAGACCCAGTACTTC. Protein: CASSLVRRQETQYF.

The chain links TRBV9 to TRBJ2-7; TRBD1 might be the D (6 bases). The CDR3 length is 15 residues. The germline CDR1 and CDR2 sequences are SGDLS and YYNGEE. Between the trimmed V and J ends, which lost 4 bases and 4 bases, there was a span of 18 bases. As DNA, the CDR3 is TGTGCCAGCAGCCCAGGGGATGGATTCGGTTACGAGCAGTACTTC. It yields the protein CASSPGDGFGYEQYF.

The CDR3 region is CAWTHPGDIQETQYF. Written as DNA, the CDR3 is TGTGCCTGGACCCACCCAGGCGACATCCAAGAGACCCAGTACTTC. The V gene is TRBV30, the J gene TRBJ2-5; D not resolved. The germline V gene encodes CDR1 GTSNPN and CDR2 SVGIG (reference sequence). Trimming took off 4 bases at V and 1 base at J, with 16 bases between the two ends. This CDR3 comprises 15 residues.

The chain is built from TRBV27 and TRBJ2-5; D remains ambiguous. Near its end, the DNA agrees better with TRBJ2-7, so the J call may be wrong. Germline V gives CDR1 MNHEY, CDR2 SMNVEV (reference sequence). This CDR3 spans 16 amino acids. CDR3 loop: CASNCSGFYLSYEQYF. CDR3 coding DNA: TGTGCCAGCAATTGTAGTGGCTTTTATCTCTCCTACGAGCAGTACTTC.

The chain couples TRBV5-1 to TRBJ1-1; TRBD1 matches 8 bases. This CDR3 contains 17 residues. The ends lost 6 bases at V and 2 bases at J; junction bases unmatched: 15. The germline V gene encodes CDR1 SGHRS and CDR2 YFSETQ. In nucleotides, the CDR3 is TGCGCCAGCACCCAAACCTTAGGACAGGGAACAAACACTGAAGCTTTCTTT. It yields the protein CASTQTLGQGTNTEAFF.